The present entry profiles one T cell receptor beta chain with its context. The CDR3 extends over 18 amino acids. Trimming cost V 9 bases and J 3 bases; bases outside gene matches: 20. In germline, CDR1 is MDHEN, CDR2 SYDVKM. The sample originates from a study of technical replicates of blood from a few donors. The method was immunoSEQ multiplex PCR; TCRdb's version includes in-frame clones alone and lacks a portion of them. The sample lists approximately 85,000 clones, about 93% occurring once. The sequence derives from a human donor in good health. This chain uses TRBV28 with TRBJ2-7; 10 bases are a match to TRBD2. Sequenced material: T cells isolated from PBMCs. CDR3 nucleotide sequence: TGTGCCAGTTCCTTCTCAGCGGGGGGGCGCGGATGGTTCTACGAGCAGTACTTC. This translates into CASSFSAGGRGWFYEQYF.